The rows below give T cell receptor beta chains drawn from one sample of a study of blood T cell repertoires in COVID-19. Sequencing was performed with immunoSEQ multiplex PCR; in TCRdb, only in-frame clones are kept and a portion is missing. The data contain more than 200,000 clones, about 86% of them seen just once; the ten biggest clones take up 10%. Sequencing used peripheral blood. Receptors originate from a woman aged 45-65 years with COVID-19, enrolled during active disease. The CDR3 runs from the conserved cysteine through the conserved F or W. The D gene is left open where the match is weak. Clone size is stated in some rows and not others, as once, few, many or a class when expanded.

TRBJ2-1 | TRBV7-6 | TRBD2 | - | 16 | TGTGCCAGCAGCACGGGACTAGCGGGGGGGCCAGGGGAGCAGTTCTTC | CASSTGLAGGPGEQFF
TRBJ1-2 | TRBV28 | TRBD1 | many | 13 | TGTGCCAGCAAGTCGACAGGGGTGGATGGCTACACCTTC | CASKSTGVDGYTF
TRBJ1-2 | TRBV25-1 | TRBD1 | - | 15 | TGTGCCAGCCTGGAAGGGACAGGGGTTGGAGGGGGCTACACCTTC | CASLEGTGVGGGYTF
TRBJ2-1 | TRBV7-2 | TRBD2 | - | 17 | TGTGCCAGCAGCCCCCGGACTAGCGGGGGGGCCACGAATGAGCAGTTCTTC | CASSPRTSGGATNEQFF
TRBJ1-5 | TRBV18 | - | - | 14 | TGTGCCAGCTCGGTTGGGGGGGGCAATCAGCCCCAGCATTTT | CASSVGGGNQPQHF
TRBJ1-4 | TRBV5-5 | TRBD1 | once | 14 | TGTGCCAGCAGCTTGGAGGGGGCGAATGAAAAACTGTTTTTT | CASSLEGANEKLFF
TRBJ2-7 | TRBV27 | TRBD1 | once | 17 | TGTGCCAGCAGTTTACTGCCCGGGACAGGGGCTTCGTACGAGCAGTACTTC | CASSLLPGTGASYEQYF
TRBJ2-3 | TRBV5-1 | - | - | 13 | TGCGCCAGCAGCTTTCGACAGTTAGATACGCAGTATTTT | CASSFRQLDTQYF
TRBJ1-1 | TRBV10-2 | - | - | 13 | TGCGCCAGCAGTGGTCAAGCGGGGACTGAAGCTTTCTTT | CASSGQAGTEAFF
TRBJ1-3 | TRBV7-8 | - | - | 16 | TGTGCCAGCAGCATCGGGGGGCGGCACTCTGGAAACACCATATATTTT | CASSIGGRHSGNTIYF
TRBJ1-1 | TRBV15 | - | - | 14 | TGTGCCACCAGCCGTGGGGGGGGGTACGTCGAAGCTTTCTTT | CATSRGGGYVEAFF